Listed here is a single TCR beta chain. Its cognate antigen is unknown. The data derive from a study of T cells after yellow fever vaccination. Study background: For low cell numbers, libraries were made with SMART-Seq v4 Ultra Low Input. Study findings and constraints: In post-booster samples, most primary-vaccination clones reappeared (96% CD4, 70% to 90% CD8). The secondary T-cell response peaked on day 5, not day 15, but was weaker.

A universal primer site and UMIs were added as TCR cDNA was made by 5'RACE template switching. In TCRdb, the 5' RACE reads were re-called with MiXCR into one record per CDR3 protein. The repertoire holds approximately 130,000 distinct CDR3 sequences, 13% to 15% seen once, with more than 40% in the top ten. This CDR3 has 13 amino acids. V was clipped by 4 bases and J by 1 base, with 9 bases between them. Germline V gene lookup returns CDR1 SGHKS and CDR2 YYEKEE (reference sequence). This receptor was taken from a man between 18 and 29 years old who received the YFV17D yellow fever vaccine. The chain employs TRBV5-5 and TRBJ2-7; D is undetermined. Sequencing used CD8+ T cells sorted from PBMCs, obtained 5 days after the yellow fever booster vaccination. This CDR3 reads CASSILVSYEQYF. The DNA for the CDR3 is TGTGCCAGCAGCATCCTAGTGTCCTACGAGCAGTACTTC.